These T cell receptor beta chains were read from a single sample in a study of T-cell reconstitution after alpha-beta-depleted transplantation in children. Each CDR3 protein is one row after TCRdb ran MiXCR on the PCR reads. The data show 750,000 to 950,000 distinct CDR3 sequences, roughly 16% seen once. The sequenced sample was PBMCs, mostly from graft donor cells, obtained 360 days after TCRalphabeta/CD19-depleted stem cell transplant. These receptor sequences come from a male patient under 18 who had a stem cell transplant for acute lymphoblastic leukemia, so the T cells may come from the graft donor. Both conserved end residues are part of each CDR3. Fields, in order: D gene, V gene, clone size, J gene, CDR3 protein, CDR3 DNA. A D gene is named only where the DNA matches it firmly. Only part of the rows carry a size: once, few, many, or a class if the clone is expanded.

-	TRBV5-1	-	TRBJ2-7	CASSLVRVRHSYEQYF	TGCGCCAGCAGCTTGGTGCGGGTACGGCATTCCTACGAGCAGTACTTC
-	TRBV7-2	few	TRBJ2-5	CASSPGQTQYF	TGTGCCAGCAGCCCGGGACAGACCCAGTACTTC
-	TRBV5-1	few	TRBJ2-1	CASTANSGVNNEQFF	TGCGCCAGCACTGCAAACTCGGGTGTTAACAATGAGCAGTTCTTC
-	TRBV10-3	few	TRBJ2-1	CAISDDRLYNEQFF	TGTGCCATCAGTGACGACAGGTTATACAATGAGCAGTTCTTC
-	TRBV5-5	-	TRBJ2-1	CASTLLRPEQFF	TGTGCCAGCACCCTCCTCCGGCCAGAGCAGTTCTTC
TRBD2	TRBV29-1	-	TRBJ2-3	CSVTSGRALIYTDTQYF	TGCAGCGTGACGAGCGGGAGAGCCCTTATCTACACAGATACGCAGTATTTT
-	TRBV7-9	-	TRBJ2-1	CASSSGAGLYNEQFF	TGTGCCAGCAGCTCGGGGGCGGGATTATACAATGAGCAGTTCTTC
TRBD2	TRBV7-2	-	TRBJ2-1	CASSWGLAENEQFF	TGTGCCAGCAGCTGGGGACTAGCGGAAAATGAGCAGTTCTTC
-	TRBV15	few	TRBJ2-1	CATSRTSYNEQFF	TGTGCCACCAGCAGGACTTCATACAATGAGCAGTTCTTC
-	TRBV27	-	TRBJ2-7	CASSPPGHPIHEEQYF	TGTGCCAGCAGTCCCCCCGGACACCCCATCCACGAGGAGCAGTACTTC
-	TRBV5-1	few	TRBJ2-7	CASSLEAAPPTYEQYF	TGCGCCAGCAGCTTGGAGGCAGCACCTCCTACCTACGAGCAGTACTTC
TRBD2	TRBV5-1	few	TRBJ2-2	CASNGLAGGRTGELFF	TGCGCCAGCAACGGACTAGCGGGAGGGAGGACCGGGGAGCTGTTTTTT
-	TRBV4-1	few	TRBJ2-3	CASSQAGAAGRGSTDTQYF	TGCGCCAGCAGCCAAGCGGGAGCTGCGGGTCGGGGGTCGACAGATACGCAGTATTTT
-	TRBV25-1	few	TRBJ2-7	CASSADFSYEQYF	TGTGCCAGCAGTGCGGACTTCTCCTACGAGCAGTACTTC
TRBD2	TRBV20-1	-	TRBJ2-5	CSARGISGRAYETQYF	TGCAGTGCTAGAGGAATATCCGGGAGGGCCTATGAGACCCAGTACTTC
TRBD2	TRBV27	-	TRBJ2-4	CASKIIQKGTSARRLAKNIQYF	TGTGCCAGCAAGATTATCCAAAAGGGGACTAGCGCCCGCCGACTAGCCAAAAACATTCAGTACTTC
-	TRBV12-3/TRBV12-4	few	TRBJ2-7	CASSHFLYEQYF	TGTGCCAGCAGTCACTTCCTCTACGAGCAGTACTTC
TRBD2	TRBV7-7	once	TRBJ2-5	CASSLGGSYQETQYF	TGTGCCAGCAGCTTAGGCGGGAGTTACCAAGAGACCCAGTACTTC
-	TRBV7-8	few	TRBJ1-1	CASSLQGLSTEAFF	TGTGCCAGCAGCTTACAGGGCTTAAGCACTGAAGCTTTCTTT
-	TRBV11-3	-	TRBJ2-3	CASSPQLGTQYF	TGTGCCAGCAGCCCCCAATTGGGTACGCAGTATTTT
TRBD2	TRBV6-5	many	TRBJ2-1	CASSSTGGKNEQFF	TGTGCCAGCAGTTCTACGGGGGGGAAAAATGAGCAGTTCTTC
-	TRBV7-9	-	TRBJ2-7	CASSRGRDSYEQYF	TGTGCCAGTTCGAGAGGCAGGGACTCCTACGAGCAGTACTTC
-	TRBV9	-	TRBJ2-5	CASSVGTLGAETQYF	TGTGCCAGCAGCGTCGGGACACTAGGAGCGGAGACCCAGTACTTC
-	TRBV4-2	-	TRBJ2-1	CASSQDRRPSYNEQFF	TGTGCCAGCAGCCAAGACAGGAGACCCTCCTACAATGAGCAGTTCTTC
-	TRBV6-2/TRBV6-3	-	TRBJ2-7	CASSYLAVGAYEQYF	TGTGCCAGCAGTTACTTGGCGGTCGGGGCCTACGAGCAGTACTTC
-	TRBV4-1	few	TRBJ1-1	CASRQYRSPGGTEAFF	TGCGCCAGCAGGCAGTACCGGTCCCCCGGAGGCACTGAAGCTTTCTTT
-	TRBV20-1	-	TRBJ1-3	CSARDQSRTAGNTIYF	TGCAGTGCTAGAGATCAAAGTCGGACAGCTGGAAACACCATATATTTT
TRBD2	TRBV20-1	once	TRBJ2-7	CSARDRRRALAGESREQYF	TGCAGTGCTAGAGATCGCCGTAGAGCACTAGCGGGAGAATCGAGGGAGCAGTACTTC
TRBD2	TRBV7-2	-	TRBJ2-3	CASSAPSARLAGGPKAADTQYF	TGTGCCAGCAGCGCCCCCTCAGCCCGGCTAGCGGGAGGGCCTAAGGCAGCGGATACGCAGTATTTT
-	TRBV9	-	TRBJ2-7	CASSVATGGGDEQYF	TGTGCCAGCAGCGTAGCTACGGGAGGGGGCGACGAGCAGTACTTC
TRBD2	TRBV6-5	many	TRBJ2-1	CASSYGGLAGNYNEQFF	TGTGCCAGCAGTTACGGAGGACTAGCGGGGAACTACAATGAGCAGTTCTTC
-	TRBV27	few	TRBJ1-5	CASSLGSWGYQPQHF	TGTGCCAGCAGTTTAGGAAGTTGGGGGTATCAGCCCCAGCATTTT
TRBD2	TRBV5-1	-	TRBJ2-1	CASSPRAGTSQSEQFF	TGCGCCAGCAGCCCCAGGGCCGGGACTAGCCAGAGTGAGCAGTTCTTC
TRBD1	TRBV6-1	-	TRBJ2-5	CASTRRTGPGLETQYF	TGTGCCAGCACTCGACGGACAGGTCCTGGTTTGGAGACCCAGTACTTC
TRBD2	TRBV12-3/TRBV12-4	-	TRBJ2-1	CASIGTSDNEQFF	TGTGCCAGCATCGGGACTAGCGACAATGAGCAGTTCTTC
-	TRBV13	-	TRBJ2-7	CASSAGAVDSPYEQYF	TGTGCCAGCAGCGCCGGGGCGGTGGATTCCCCCTACGAGCAGTACTTC
-	TRBV29-1	-	TRBJ2-5	CSVEGTQETQYF	TGCAGCGTTGAAGGGACCCAAGAGACCCAGTACTTC
-	TRBV12-3/TRBV12-4	few	TRBJ2-7	CASSLAWQGSPYEQYF	TGTGCCAGCAGTTTAGCGTGGCAGGGCTCCCCCTACGAGCAGTACTTC
-	TRBV3-1	few	TRBJ2-7	CASSQVHGLYYEQYF	TGTGCCAGCAGCCAAGTGCATGGACTTTACTACGAGCAGTACTTC
TRBD2	TRBV7-2	-	TRBJ2-2	CASSLPGLAGTGELFF	TGTGCCAGCAGCCTACCGGGACTAGCGGGAACCGGGGAGCTGTTTTTT
-	TRBV7-9	few	TRBJ1-3	CASSLEGTISGNTIYF	TGTGCCAGCAGCTTAGAGGGGACGATCTCTGGAAACACCATATATTTT
-	TRBV4-2	-	TRBJ2-7	CASSPRSLRSYEQYF	TGTGCCAGCAGCCCCCGGAGCCTTCGATCCTACGAGCAGTACTTC
TRBD2	TRBV29-1	few	TRBJ2-3	CSADSGRIGDTQYF	TGCAGCGCGGATAGCGGGAGAATAGGAGATACGCAGTATTTT
TRBD1	TRBV9	-	TRBJ2-6	CASSRGDRNSGANVLTF	TGTGCCAGCAGTAGGGGGGACAGGAACTCTGGGGCCAACGTCCTGACTTTC
-	TRBV20-1	-	TRBJ1-2	CSAPLAGTYGYTF	TGCAGTGCGCCGCTCGCAGGGACCTATGGCTACACCTTC
-	TRBV19	-	TRBJ2-7	CASQPLGVTEQYF	TGTGCCAGTCAACCCCTTGGCGTGACCGAGCAGTACTTC
-	TRBV29-1	many	TRBJ2-1	CSAATRLGYNEQFF	TGCAGCGCCGCGACTAGGTTAGGTTACAATGAGCAGTTCTTC
-	TRBV5-1	-	TRBJ1-2	CASSTDSFKYGYTF	TGCGCCAGCAGCACGGACAGCTTCAAGTATGGCTACACCTTC
-	TRBV20-1	few	TRBJ1-3	CSARDRLLRGPNTIYF	TGCAGTGCTAGAGATCGCCTGTTGAGAGGCCCAAACACCATATATTTT
-	TRBV5-1	few	TRBJ1-1	CASSWGEWGTEAFF	TGCGCCAGCAGCTGGGGAGAATGGGGGACTGAAGCTTTCTTT
-	TRBV3-1	few	TRBJ2-1	CASSQDRGRVPETNNEQFF	TGTGCCAGCAGCCAAGACAGGGGCCGAGTTCCCGAAACAAACAATGAGCAGTTCTTC
-	TRBV18	-	TRBJ2-3	CASSPRPQDTQYF	TGTGCCAGCTCTCCCCGGCCGCAAGATACGCAGTATTTT
TRBD1	TRBV12-3/TRBV12-4	-	TRBJ2-2	CASPGQDFSNTGELFF	TGTGCCAGTCCGGGACAGGATTTTTCGAACACCGGGGAGCTGTTTTTT
TRBD1	TRBV5-1	-	TRBJ1-2	CASSLMTGDTGYNF	TGCGCCAGCAGCTTGATGACAGGGGATACTGGCTACAACTTC
-	TRBV29-1	-	TRBJ2-7	CSVEDRGRATSYEQYF	TGCAGCGTTGAAGATCGGGGCCGAGCTACCAGTTACGAGCAGTACTTC
-	TRBV4-1	few	TRBJ2-1	CASSQTPYNEQFF	TGCGCCAGCAGCCAGACACCCTACAATGAGCAGTTCTTC
TRBD2	TRBV5-1	many	TRBJ2-7	CASSLSGRTYEQYF	TGTGCCAGCAGCCTTAGCGGGAGGACCTACGAGCAGTACTTC
-	TRBV19	-	TRBJ2-7	CASSKGALGYEQYF	TGTGCCAGTAGTAAAGGAGCCTTGGGCTACGAGCAGTACTTC